A single sample is the source of the 28 T cell receptor beta chains below, sequenced in a study of cytomegalovirus exposure and HLA in healthy donors. Researchers ran the PCR with 60 Vbeta and 13 Jbeta primers. Profiling relied on immunoSEQ multiplex PCR, and the TCRdb table lists in-frame clones only, not all of them. The table lists 85,000 to 130,000 clones, around 75% of them singletons. The specimen sequenced was PBMCs. These receptors came from a male donor in good health and CMV-seropositive.

Here the CDR3 DNA reads TGTGCCAGTAGAACACCGGGACTAGTTTCGACCGGGGAGCTGTTTTTT. This gives the protein CASRTPGLVSTGELFF. This chain uses TRBV19 with TRBJ2-2; 8 bases fit TRBD2. Germline CDR1 reads LNHDA; CDR2 reads SQIVND (reference sequence). Trimming took 6 bases from V and 5 from J; bases not matched to a gene: 11. The CDR3 runs 16 residues.

This clone was counted a single time. At one boundary the junction diverges from the germline segment, which might be a read error. V gene TRBV7-7 combines with J gene TRBJ2-3; 10 nucleotides agree with TRBD2. CDR1 is SSHAT, CDR2 FNYEAQ, per germline (reference sequence). This CDR3 has 16 amino acids. This chain's CDR3 is CASSVAGGPTTDTQYF. The CDR3 nucleotides read TGTGCCAGCAGCGTAGCGGGGGGTCCCACCACAGATACGCAGTATTTT.

This clone appeared many times. The chain joins TRBV10-3 to TRBJ2-3; 7 nucleotides agree with TRBD1. The junction had 11 bases not matched to a gene; V was cut back by 6 bases and J by 2 bases. The CDR3 is 16 residues long. CDR1 is ENHRY and CDR2 is SYGVKD in the germline V gene. The CDR3 sequence: CAISLRGLPITDTQYF. In DNA form, the CDR3 reads TGTGCCATCAGCCTTAGGGGGCTCCCTATCACAGATACGCAGTATTTT.

The CDR3 protein is CASSSHGGQGSYEQYF. In nucleotides, the CDR3 is TGCGCCAGCAGCTCCCATGGCGGGCAGGGGTCCTACGAGCAGTACTTC. The V gene is TRBV5-1, the J gene TRBJ2-7, with D possibly TRBD1 on 6 matching bases. This CDR3 is built from 16 residues. Per germline, CDR1 SGHRS and CDR2 YFSETQ. Trimming cost V 3 bases and J 1 base, with 17 bases left between them.

About this clone: The same CDR3 is also encoded by other DNA sequences in this sample. The chain employs TRBV7-2 and TRBJ1-2; possibly TRBD1 for D (5 bases). The germline V and J ends were trimmed by 1 base and 1 base, with 13 bases remaining between them. CDR1 and CDR2 from the germline V gene are SGHTA and FQGNSA. This CDR3 region has 16 residues. Here the CDR3 DNA reads TGTGCCAGCAGCTTAGTAGGTACAGGACGTAACTATGGCTACACCTTC. Protein sequence: CASSLVGTGRNYGYTF.

A single count supports this clone. An end of the junction differs from the germline gene, which may be a read error. The rearrangement uses TRBV7-9 and TRBJ2-2, with 11 bases that match TRBD2. The CDR3 runs 17 residues. Germline values: CDR1 SEHNR, CDR2 FQNEAQ (reference sequence). The CDR3 nucleotides read TGTTCCAGCAGCCTGATTAGCGGGGGGGCCAGGACCGGGGAGCTGTTTTTT. It translates to CSSSLISGGARTGELFF.

This clone was seen a handful of times. The chain combines TRBV29-1 with TRBJ1-1; D is perhaps TRBD1 (6 bases). The CDR3 is made up of 11 amino acids. Trimming took 1 base from V and 9 from J, leaving 9 bases between them. Germline CDR1 reads SQVTM; CDR2 reads ANQGSEA. The DNA of the CDR3 is TGCAGCGTTGAAGTTGGGGGCAAAGCTTTCTTT. Its protein product is CSVEVGGKAFF.

This clone has just a few counts. This sequence joins TRBV5-1 and TRBJ2-7; weak D call: TRBD1 (7 bases). The CDR3 has 14 amino acids. The germline V gene has CDR1 SGHRS and CDR2 YFSETQ. Trimming stripped 3 bases from V and 5 bases from J, with 15 bases between. CDR3 nucleotides: TGCGCCAGCAGCTGGGCCGACAGGGAGGACGAGCAGTACTTC. Its protein product is CASSWADREDEQYF. The full variable domain, completed using reference TRBV5-1 and TRBJ2-7, is KAGVTQTPRYLIKTRGQQVTLSCSPISGHRSVSWYQQTPGQGLQFLFEYFSETQRNKGNFPGRFSGRQFSNSRSEMNVSTLELGDSALYLCASSWADREDEQYFGPGTRLTVT.

The table lists this clone with a count of one. The chain carries TRBV18 and TRBJ1-6; D not certain. This CDR3 has 13 amino acids. V shed 3 bases and J shed 5 bases, with 5 bases lying between them. Germline V CDR1 and CDR2: KGHSH, LQKENI. As DNA, the CDR3 is TGTGCCAGCTCACCTACAAATAATTCACCCCTCCACTTT. It is translated as CASSPTNNSPLHF.

A single count supports this clone. This chain connects TRBV4-1 to TRBJ1-4, with 7 bases fitting TRBD1. J lost 7 bases, V lost 4 bases, and 12 bases had no gene match. From germline, CDR1 is MGHRA and CDR2 YSYEKL. CDR3 length: 16 amino acids. CDR3 loop: CASSPQTGLLGEKLFF. In DNA, the CDR3 is TGCGCCAGCAGCCCCCAGACAGGGTTATTGGGTGAAAAACTGTTTTTT.

The rearrangement uses TRBV30 and TRBJ1-6; 11 positions match TRBD1. Unmatched junction bases numbered 3, after V lost 2 bases and J lost 9 bases. CDR3 size: 14 residues. Germline V gives CDR1 GTSNPN, CDR2 SVGIG (reference sequence). CDR3 residues: CAWSLGTGGSPLHF. CDR3 coding DNA: TGTGCCTGGAGTCTTGGGACAGGGGGTTCACCCCTCCACTTT.

This clone was recorded many times. J is TRBJ1-5 and V is TRBV6-6, with D tentatively TRBD1 (6 bases). The CDR3 loop spans 16 amino acids. V was cut by 6 bases and J by 2 bases, with 17 bases left in between. Per germline, CDR1 MNHNY and CDR2 SVGAGI (reference sequence). For the CDR3, the DNA is TGTGCCAGCAGGGTACAGGGTTCGGTTGGCAATCAGCCCCAGCATTTT. As protein: CASRVQGSVGNQPQHF.

The chain links TRBV7-6 to TRBJ2-7, with 8 bases matching TRBD1. The germline V gene has CDR1 SGHVS and CDR2 FNYEAQ. V lost 5 bases to trimming and J lost 5 bases; unmatched junction nucleotides: 8. The CDR3 is made up of 14 amino acids. The DNA of the CDR3 is TGTGCCAGCAGCCCAGGACAGGGTGACGACGAGCAGTACTTC. Protein: CASSPGQGDDEQYF.

The chain employs TRBV30 and TRBJ2-3; 10 bases align to TRBD1. The CDR3 spans 15 residues. V shed 1 base, J shed 3 bases, and the junction held 4 bases outside the gene matches. The germline gives CDR1 GTSNPN, CDR2 SVGIG (reference sequence). CDR3 residues: CAWSETGGPTDTQYF. The CDR3 DNA follows: TGTGCCTGGAGTGAGACAGGGGGCCCGACAGATACGCAGTATTTT.

The V call is TRBV5-4, the J call TRBJ1-1, with D unresolved. V lost 0 bases and J lost 6, with 12 bases in between. The CDR3 contains 14 residues. The germline V gene encodes CDR1 SGHNT and CDR2 YYREEE (reference sequence). This CDR3 is CASSLALQSPEAFF. DNA of the CDR3: TGTGCCAGCAGCTTGGCCTTACAGAGCCCTGAAGCTTTCTTT.

J is TRBJ2-7 and V is TRBV9; 8 bases fit TRBD1. Germline lookup yields CDR1 SGDLS and CDR2 YYNGEE. The CDR3 sequence is 18 residues long. The trim removed 0 bases at V and 4 bases at J, leaving 15 bases unmatched. CDR3 sequence reads: CASSVGAGGQVSPYEQYF. Written as DNA, the CDR3 is TGTGCCAGCAGCGTAGGGGCAGGGGGCCAAGTATCCCCTTACGAGCAGTACTTC. Based on the CDR3 plus reference TRBV9 and TRBJ2-7, the full variable domain is DSGVTQTPKHLITATGQRVTLRCSPRSGDLSVYWYQQSLDQGLQFLIQYYNGEERAKGNILERFSAQQFPDLHSELNLSSLELGDSALYFCASSVGAGGQVSPYEQYFGPGTRLTVT.

This chain joins TRBV5-6 and TRBJ1-1, with D hard to call. This CDR3 contains 11 residues. The germline gives CDR1 SGHDT, CDR2 YYEEEE. V was pared by 4 bases and J by 5 bases, with 6 bases between. CDR3 amino acids: CASSRGTEAFF. The CDR3 DNA sequence: TGTGCCAGCAGCCGCGGGACTGAAGCTTTCTTT.

This clone was detected a few times. The chain couples TRBV25-1 to TRBJ2-2, with 7 nucleotides matching TRBD1. The germline CDR1 and CDR2 sequences are MGHDK and SYGVNS. With V trimmed by 1 base and J by 6 bases, 11 bases remained unmatched. The CDR3 totals 17 residues. CDR3 sequence (DNA): TGTGCCAGCAGTGAATCGACAGGGCAGAAATCACCCGGGGAGCTGTTTTTT. Protein product: CASSESTGQKSPGELFF.

The chain links TRBV4-1 to TRBJ1-3; the D gene is possibly TRBD1 (5 bases). Germline V gene sequence: CDR1 MGHRA, CDR2 YSYEKL. The CDR3 totals 15 residues. The ends were cut back, 1 base at V and 2 bases at J, with 9 bases in the middle. The CDR3 sequence: CASSQAGRAGNTIYF. In DNA form, the CDR3 reads TGCGCCAGCAGCCAAGCTGGCAGGGCTGGAAACACCATATATTTT.

This rearrangement joins TRBV10-2 to TRBJ1-3; TRBD1 is a possible D gene (5 bases). The CDR3 loop spans 15 amino acids. Trimming took 5 bases from V and 4 from J, leaving 15 bases between them. The germline V gene has CDR1 WSHSY and CDR2 SAAADI. CDR3 sequence reads: CASSTIRDWGNTIYF. Written as DNA, the CDR3 is TGCGCCAGCAGTACCATCCGGGACTGGGGAAACACCATATATTTT.

This clone was picked up one time. V usage is TRBV5-8 and J usage is TRBJ2-3; 8 bases align to TRBD2. V shed 1 base, J shed 1 base, and the junction held 8 bases outside the gene matches. The CDR3 is 17 residues long. Per germline, CDR1 SGHTS and CDR2 YDEGEE. The CDR3 DNA is TGTGCCAGCAGCTTGCCAATTGCGGGGGGACGCACAGATACGCAGTATTTT. This encodes CASSLPIAGGRTDTQYF.

The CDR3 DNA is TGCGCCAGCAGCCAAGATTACGCGGGGAGGATTCAGTACTTC. Translating gives CASSQDYAGRIQYF. This sequence joins TRBV4-3 and TRBJ2-4; D is perhaps TRBD2 (6 bases). The V end was cut by 0 bases, the J end by 10 bases, with 13 bases between. This CDR3 has 14 residues. Germline loops: CDR1 LGHNA, CDR2 YSLEER.

The chain is built from TRBV29-1 and TRBJ2-3; D is perhaps TRBD2 (6 bases). V was clipped by 4 bases and J by 3 bases, with 11 bases between them. Germline values: CDR1 SQVTM, CDR2 ANQGSEA. This CDR3 comprises 13 residues. The DNA for the CDR3 is TGCAGCGTTGTACTAGGACTAACAGATACGCAGTATTTT. Amino acids: CSVVLGLTDTQYF.

This chain joins TRBV4-3 and TRBJ2-5; 7 bases agree with TRBD1. Trimming took 2 bases from V and 2 from J; bases not matched to a gene: 2. CDR1 is LGHNA and CDR2 is YSLEER in the germline V gene. The CDR3 totals 14 residues. This CDR3 reads CASSQWGQQETQYF. The CDR3 DNA reads TGCGCCAGCAGCCAATGGGGACAGCAAGAGACCCAGTACTTC.

With respect to this clone: This same CDR3 is encoded by further DNA sequences in the sample. The chain recombines TRBV5-1 with TRBJ2-3, with 9 bases fitting TRBD2. The CDR3 covers 15 residues. Per germline, CDR1 SGHRS and CDR2 YFSETQ. V gave up 4 bases and J gave up 3 bases; unmatched junction bases: 6. This CDR3 is CASSPSRGGTDTQYF. CDR3 sequence (DNA): TGCGCCAGCAGCCCCTCGCGGGGGGGGACAGATACGCAGTATTTT.

The rearrangement links TRBV6-1 to TRBJ2-1, with 10 bases aligning to TRBD1. Germline CDR1 is MNHNS and CDR2 is SASEGT. The V segment lost 10 bases and the J segment 8 bases; nucleotides outside the gene matches: 11. The CDR3 is 14 residues long. This CDR3 reads CATFYPGTGDEQFF. The CDR3 bases are TGTGCCACCTTCTACCCCGGGACAGGGGATGAGCAGTTCTTC.

This clone is a singleton in its sample. V usage is TRBV27 and J usage is TRBJ2-7; D is unclear. V was clipped by 3 bases and J by 10 bases, with 10 bases between them. Germline CDR1 reads MNHEY; CDR2 reads SMNVEV (reference sequence). This CDR3 is built from 11 residues. This CDR3 reads CASSLGTEQYF. CDR3 DNA sequence: TGTGCCAGCAGTTTGGGCACCGAACAGTACTTC.

This clone was detected many times. This specimen includes other DNA sequences encoding the same CDR3. The chain has TRBV6-4 and TRBJ2-3, with TRBD2 matching over 10 bases. This CDR3 is built from 16 residues. V gave up 0 bases and J gave up 2 bases; unmatched junction bases: 2. Germline V gives CDR1 MRHNA, CDR2 SNTAGT. The CDR3 reads CASSDSSGGATDTQYF. The CDR3 region has the DNA TGTGCCAGCAGTGACTCGAGCGGGGGGGCCACAGATACGCAGTATTTT.